These 8 T cell receptor beta chains were sequenced from one sample in a study of long-term antiretroviral therapy in people with HIV. The libraries were made with immunoSEQ v3.0 at survey level. TCRdb keeps only in-frame clones here, not all; method: immunoSEQ multiplex PCR. The sample includes 30,000 or so clones, about 98% of them seen just once. This specimen was unsorted PBMCs, taken 7.6 years after starting antiretroviral therapy. Receptors were obtained from a man younger than 40 with HIV.

The J gene is TRBJ1-2, the V gene TRBV4-3; 7 nucleotides line up with TRBD1. CDR1 LGHNA and CDR2 YSLEER come from the germline V gene. V was clipped by 4 bases and J by 3 bases; unmatched bases: 8. The CDR3 extends over 15 amino acids. The CDR3 region is CASSPQGGIYYGYTF. The CDR3 DNA reads as TGCGCCAGCAGCCCCCAGGGGGGGATCTACTATGGCTACACCTTC.

The J gene is TRBJ1-5, the V gene TRBV2, with 7 bases fitting TRBD1. The CDR3 runs to 13 residues. V shed 1 base and J 13 bases; nucleotides not matched to a gene: 7. Germline loops: CDR1 SNHLY, CDR2 FYNNEI. The CDR3 DNA reads TGTGCCAGCAGTGAAGGAGCCGGGACAGCTCAGCATTTT. Protein sequence: CASSEGAGTAQHF. Variable domain in full (rest from reference TRBV2 and TRBJ1-5): EPEVTQTPSHQVTQMGQEVILRCVPISNHLYFYWYRQILGQKVEFLVSFYNNEISEKSEIFDDQFSVERPDGSNFTLKIRSTKLEDSAMYFCASSEGAGTAQHFGDGTRLSIL.

The chain combines TRBV2 with TRBJ2-7; 8 bases are a match to TRBD2. The CDR3 is 15 residues long. J gave up 0 bases and V 2 bases, and 3 bases lay outside the gene matches. Germline CDR1 is SNHLY and CDR2 is FYNNEI. As DNA, the CDR3 is TGTGCCAGCAGTGAACCTGCGGGAGGCTCCTACGAGCAGTACTTC. It specifies CASSEPAGGSYEQYF.

The chain combines TRBV5-4 with TRBJ2-3; the D gene is possibly TRBD2 (6 bases). V shed 1 base and J shed 0 bases, with 9 bases lying between them. Germline loops: CDR1 SGHNT, CDR2 YYREEE (reference sequence). CDR3 length: 15 amino acids. CDR3 in amino acids: CASSLRGTSTDTQYF. For the CDR3, the DNA is TGTGCCAGCAGCTTGCGGGGGACTAGCACAGATACGCAGTATTTT. Full variable domain (outside the CDR3, taken from reference TRBV5-4 and TRBJ2-3): ETGVTQSPTHLIKTRGQQVTLRCSSQSGHNTVSWYQQALGQGPQFIFQYYREEENGRGNFPPRFSGLQFPNYSSELNVNALELDDSALYLCASSLRGTSTDTQYFGPGTRLTVL.

The chain recombines TRBV10-3 with TRBJ1-1, with D possibly being TRBD1 (6 bases). The CDR3 contains 14 residues. V was trimmed by 8 bases and J by 4 bases, leaving 17 bases between them. Per germline, CDR1 ENHRY and CDR2 SYGVKD. This chain's CDR3 is CAISQGGSSTEAFF. In nucleotides, the CDR3 is TGTGCCATCTCACAAGGGGGAAGCTCCACTGAAGCTTTCTTT.

V gene TRBV15 combines with J gene TRBJ2-7; no clear D. The V gene's germline CDR1 is LNHNV and CDR2 YYDKDF (reference sequence). The CDR3 is 14 residues long. Trimming shortened V by 1 base and J by 5 bases, and 12 bases separated the two germline ends. The DNA of the CDR3 is TGTGCCACCAGCAGAGTTTTGGTAGGTAACGAGCAGTACTTC. It encodes CATSRVLVGNEQYF.

The CDR3 nucleotides read TGTGCCAGCAGCTACGGGGGGGGCTACACCTTC. It codes for CASSYGGGYTF. This chain links TRBV5-6 with TRBJ1-2, with D perhaps TRBD1 (5 bases). From germline, CDR1 is SGHDT and CDR2 YYEEEE. The V end lost 3 bases, the J end lost 8 bases, and 8 bases lay between the germline ends. This CDR3 has 11 amino acids.

J is TRBJ2-7 and V is TRBV5-1; a weak D match, TRBD1 (6 bases). Between the trimmed V and J ends, which lost 0 bases and 6 bases, there was a span of 25 bases. CDR1 is SGHRS and CDR2 is YFSETQ in the germline V gene. The CDR3 has 18 residues. The CDR3 reads CASSLGAPRQVLSTEQYF. The DNA for the CDR3 is TGCGCCAGCAGCTTGGGGGCCCCCCGACAGGTCCTAAGTACCGAGCAGTACTTC.